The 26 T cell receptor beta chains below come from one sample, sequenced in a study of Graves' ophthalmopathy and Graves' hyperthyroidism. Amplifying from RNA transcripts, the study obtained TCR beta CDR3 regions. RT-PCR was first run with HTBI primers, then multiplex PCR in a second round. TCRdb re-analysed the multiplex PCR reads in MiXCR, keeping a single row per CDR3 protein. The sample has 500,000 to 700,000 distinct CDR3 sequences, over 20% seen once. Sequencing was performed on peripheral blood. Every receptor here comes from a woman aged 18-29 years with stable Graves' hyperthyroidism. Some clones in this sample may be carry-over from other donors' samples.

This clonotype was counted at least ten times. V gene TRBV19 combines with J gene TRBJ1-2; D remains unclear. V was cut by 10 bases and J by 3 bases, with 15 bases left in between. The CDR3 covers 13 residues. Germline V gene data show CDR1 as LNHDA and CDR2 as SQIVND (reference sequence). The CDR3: CATLSGPHYGYTF. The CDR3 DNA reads TGTGCCACTCTCTCGGGCCCCCACTATGGCTACACCTTC.

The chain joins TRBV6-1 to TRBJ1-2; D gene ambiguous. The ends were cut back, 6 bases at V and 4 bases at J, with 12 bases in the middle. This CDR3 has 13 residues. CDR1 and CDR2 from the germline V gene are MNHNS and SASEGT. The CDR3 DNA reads TGTGCCAGCAGACTCCGGAGTAGCTATGGCTACACCTTC. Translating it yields CASRLRSSYGYTF.

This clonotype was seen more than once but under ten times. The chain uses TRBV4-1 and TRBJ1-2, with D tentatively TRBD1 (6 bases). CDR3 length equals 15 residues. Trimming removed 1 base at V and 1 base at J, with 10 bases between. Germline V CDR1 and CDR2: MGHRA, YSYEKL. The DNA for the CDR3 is TGCGCCAGCAGCCAAGGCCACAGGGTTAACTATGGCTACACCTTC. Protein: CASSQGHRVNYGYTF.

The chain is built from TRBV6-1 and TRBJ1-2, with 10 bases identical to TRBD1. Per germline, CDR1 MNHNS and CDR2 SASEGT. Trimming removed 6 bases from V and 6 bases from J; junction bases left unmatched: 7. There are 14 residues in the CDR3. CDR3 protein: CASSMDRGAHGYTF. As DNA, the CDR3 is TGTGCCAGCAGCATGGACAGGGGGGCCCATGGCTACACCTTC.

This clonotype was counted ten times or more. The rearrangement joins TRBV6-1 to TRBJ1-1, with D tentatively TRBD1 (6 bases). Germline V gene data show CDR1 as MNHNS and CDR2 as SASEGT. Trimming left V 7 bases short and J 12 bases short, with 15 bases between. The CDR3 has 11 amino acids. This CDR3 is CASIWGAWTFF. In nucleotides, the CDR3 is TGTGCCAGCATATGGGGGGCGTGGACTTTCTTT.

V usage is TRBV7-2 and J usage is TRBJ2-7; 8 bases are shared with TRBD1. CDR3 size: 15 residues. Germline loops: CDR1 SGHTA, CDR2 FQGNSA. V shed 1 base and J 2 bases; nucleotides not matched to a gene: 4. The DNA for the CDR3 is TGTGCCAGCAGCTTAGGGGGACAGGTTACCTACGAGCAGTACTTC. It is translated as CASSLGGQVTYEQYF.

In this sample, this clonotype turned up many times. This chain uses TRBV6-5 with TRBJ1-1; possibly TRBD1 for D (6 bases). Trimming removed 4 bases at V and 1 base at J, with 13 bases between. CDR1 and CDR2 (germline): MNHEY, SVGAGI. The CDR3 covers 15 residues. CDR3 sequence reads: CASSFPGHKNTEAFF. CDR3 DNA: TGTGCCAGCAGTTTCCCGGGACACAAGAACACTGAAGCTTTCTTT.

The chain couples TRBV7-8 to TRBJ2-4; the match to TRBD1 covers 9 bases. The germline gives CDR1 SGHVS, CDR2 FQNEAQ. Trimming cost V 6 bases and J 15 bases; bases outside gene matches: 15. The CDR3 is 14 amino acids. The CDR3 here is CASSSTGTGNLLYF. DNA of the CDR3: TGTGCCAGCAGTTCAACCGGGACAGGGAACCTGCTGTACTTC.

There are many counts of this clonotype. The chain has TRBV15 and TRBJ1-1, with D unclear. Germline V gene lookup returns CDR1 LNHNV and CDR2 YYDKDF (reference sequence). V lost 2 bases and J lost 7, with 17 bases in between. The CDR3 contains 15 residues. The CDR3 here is CATSRPTAATDEAFF. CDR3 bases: TGTGCCACCAGCAGACCAACGGCGGCGACGGATGAAGCTTTCTTT.

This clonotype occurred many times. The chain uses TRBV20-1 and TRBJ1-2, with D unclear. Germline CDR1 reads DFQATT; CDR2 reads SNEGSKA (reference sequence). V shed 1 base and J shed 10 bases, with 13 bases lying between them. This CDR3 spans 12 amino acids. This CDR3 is CSARGPEVVYTF. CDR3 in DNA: TGCAGTGCTAGAGGGCCAGAGGTCGTCTACACCTTC.

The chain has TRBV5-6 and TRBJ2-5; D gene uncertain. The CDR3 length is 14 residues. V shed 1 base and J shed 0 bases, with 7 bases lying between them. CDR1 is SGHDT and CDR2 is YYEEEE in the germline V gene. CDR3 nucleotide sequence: TGTGCCAGCAGCTTGTTGGGAAACCAAGAGACCCAGTACTTC. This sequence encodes CASSLLGNQETQYF.

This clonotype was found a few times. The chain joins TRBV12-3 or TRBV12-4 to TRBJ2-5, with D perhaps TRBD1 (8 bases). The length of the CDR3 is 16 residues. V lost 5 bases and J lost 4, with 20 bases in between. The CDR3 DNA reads TGTGCCAGCAGTAGCGGGGACAGGTGGTGGGGAGAGACCCAGTACTTC. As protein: CASSSGDRWWGETQYF.

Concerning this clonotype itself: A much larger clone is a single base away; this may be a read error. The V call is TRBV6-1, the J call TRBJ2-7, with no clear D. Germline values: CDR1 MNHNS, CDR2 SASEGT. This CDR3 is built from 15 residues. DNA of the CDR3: TGTGCCAGCAGCGAAGACGGGCCACCGACCTACGAGCAGTACTTC. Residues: CASSEDGPPTYEQYF.

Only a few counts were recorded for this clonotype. The CDR3 sequence is CASSRQSPGQGGGELFF. CDR3 coding DNA: TGTGCCAGCAGCCGACAAAGTCCCGGACAGGGAGGCGGGGAGCTGTTTTTT. V is TRBV3-1 and J is TRBJ2-2; 8 bases match TRBD1. V lost 4 bases, J lost 7 bases, and 14 bases stayed unmatched. This CDR3 is 17 amino acids long. Germline-derived CDR1 and CDR2 are LGHDT and YNNKEL (reference sequence).

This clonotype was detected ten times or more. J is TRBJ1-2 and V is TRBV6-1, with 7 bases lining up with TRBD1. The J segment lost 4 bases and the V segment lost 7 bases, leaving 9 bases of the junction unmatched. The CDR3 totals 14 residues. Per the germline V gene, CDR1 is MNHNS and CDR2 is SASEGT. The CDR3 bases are TGTGCCAGCACCCAAACGGACAGGAGCTATGGCTACACCTTC. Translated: CASTQTDRSYGYTF.

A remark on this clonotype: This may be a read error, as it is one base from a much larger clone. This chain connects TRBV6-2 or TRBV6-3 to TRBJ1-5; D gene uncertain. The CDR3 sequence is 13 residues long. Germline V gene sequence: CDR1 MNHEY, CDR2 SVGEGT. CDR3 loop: CASSYAANQPQDF. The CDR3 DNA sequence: TGTGCCAGCAGTTATGCGGCGAATCAGCCCCAGGATTTT.

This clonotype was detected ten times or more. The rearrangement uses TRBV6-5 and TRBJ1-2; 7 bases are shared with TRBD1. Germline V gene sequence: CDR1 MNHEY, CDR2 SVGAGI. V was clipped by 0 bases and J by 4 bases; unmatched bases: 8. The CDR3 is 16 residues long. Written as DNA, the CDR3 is TGTGCCAGCAGTTACTCGGGAGGGGGCGCCGGCTATGGCTACACCTTC. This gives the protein CASSYSGGGAGYGYTF.

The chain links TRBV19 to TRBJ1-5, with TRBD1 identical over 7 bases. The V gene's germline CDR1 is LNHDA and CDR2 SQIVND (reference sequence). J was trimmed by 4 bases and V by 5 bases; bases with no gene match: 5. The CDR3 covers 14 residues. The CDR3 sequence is CASSGQGVNQPQHF. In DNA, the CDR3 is TGTGCCAGTAGTGGCCAGGGGGTGAATCAGCCCCAGCATTTT.

Here the CDR3 reads CAIGPGGANTEAFF. The CDR3 DNA follows: TGTGCCATCGGGCCAGGGGGGGCGAACACTGAAGCTTTCTTT. The chain combines TRBV10-3 with TRBJ1-1; 7 bases map to TRBD1. CDR1 and CDR2 from the germline V gene are ENHRY and SYGVKD. CDR3 size: 14 residues. The V gene end was trimmed by 8 bases and the J gene end by 1 base; junction bases not matched to a gene: 7.

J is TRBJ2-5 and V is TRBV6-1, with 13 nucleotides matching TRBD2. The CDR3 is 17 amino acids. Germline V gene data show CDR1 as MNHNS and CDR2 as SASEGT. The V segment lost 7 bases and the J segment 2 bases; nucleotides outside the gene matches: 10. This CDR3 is CASNLQGLAGLQETQYF. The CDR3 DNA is TGTGCCAGCAACTTGCAGGGACTAGCGGGGCTTCAAGAGACCCAGTACTTC.

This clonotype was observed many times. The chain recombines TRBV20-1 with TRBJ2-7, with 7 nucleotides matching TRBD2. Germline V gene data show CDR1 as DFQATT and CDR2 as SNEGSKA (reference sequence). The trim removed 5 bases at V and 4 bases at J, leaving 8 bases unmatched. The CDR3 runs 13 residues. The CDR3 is CSAWTGTIYEQYF. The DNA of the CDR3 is TGCAGTGCTTGGACCGGGACTATATACGAGCAGTACTTC.

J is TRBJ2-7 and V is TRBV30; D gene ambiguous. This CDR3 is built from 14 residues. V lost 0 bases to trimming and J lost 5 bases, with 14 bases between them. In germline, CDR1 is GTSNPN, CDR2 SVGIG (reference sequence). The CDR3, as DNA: TGTGCCTGGAGTGTAGAAGTAGGTTGGAACGAGCAGTACTTC. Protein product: CAWSVEVGWNEQYF.

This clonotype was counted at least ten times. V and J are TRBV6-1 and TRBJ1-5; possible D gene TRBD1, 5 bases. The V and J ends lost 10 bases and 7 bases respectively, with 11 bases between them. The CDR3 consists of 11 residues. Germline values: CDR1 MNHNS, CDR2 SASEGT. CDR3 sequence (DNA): TGTGCCACAGGGATGGGCCAGCCCCAGCATTTT. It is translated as CATGMGQPQHF.

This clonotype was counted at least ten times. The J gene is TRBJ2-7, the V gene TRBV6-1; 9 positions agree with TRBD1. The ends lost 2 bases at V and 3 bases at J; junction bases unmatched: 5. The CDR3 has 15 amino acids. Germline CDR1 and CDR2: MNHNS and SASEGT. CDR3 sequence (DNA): TGTGCCAGCAGTGAACCCGGGACAGGGTACTACGAGCAGTACTTC. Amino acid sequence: CASSEPGTGYYEQYF.

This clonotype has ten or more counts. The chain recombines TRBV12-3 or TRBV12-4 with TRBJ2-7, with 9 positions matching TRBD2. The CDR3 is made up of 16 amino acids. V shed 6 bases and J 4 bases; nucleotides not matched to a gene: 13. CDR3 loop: CASSLYGSGSLYEQYF. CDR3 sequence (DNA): TGTGCCAGCAGCCTATACGGTAGCGGGAGTTTGTACGAGCAGTACTTC.

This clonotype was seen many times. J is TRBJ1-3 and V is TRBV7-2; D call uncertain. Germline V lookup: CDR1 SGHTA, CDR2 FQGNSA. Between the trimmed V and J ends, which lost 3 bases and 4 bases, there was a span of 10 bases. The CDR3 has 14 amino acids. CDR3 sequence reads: CASSFPDYGNTIYF. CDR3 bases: TGTGCCAGCAGCTTTCCAGATTACGGAAACACCATATATTTT.